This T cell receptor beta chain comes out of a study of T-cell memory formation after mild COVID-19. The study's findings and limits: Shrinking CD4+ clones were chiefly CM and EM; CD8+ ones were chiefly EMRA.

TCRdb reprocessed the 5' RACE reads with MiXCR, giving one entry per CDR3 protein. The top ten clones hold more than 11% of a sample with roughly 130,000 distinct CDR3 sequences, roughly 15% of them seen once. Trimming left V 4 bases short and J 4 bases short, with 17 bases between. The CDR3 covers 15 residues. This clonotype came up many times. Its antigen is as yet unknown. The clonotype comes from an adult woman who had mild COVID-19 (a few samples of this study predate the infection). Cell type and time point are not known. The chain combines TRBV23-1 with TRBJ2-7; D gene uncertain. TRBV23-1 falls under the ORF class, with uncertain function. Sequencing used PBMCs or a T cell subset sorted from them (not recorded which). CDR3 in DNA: TGCGCCAGCAGTCCCTCTAGGTGGAATAAGTACGAGCAGTACTTC. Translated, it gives CASSPSRWNKYEQYF.